Below, 9 T cell receptor beta chains from the same sample are listed, as sequenced in a study of CD8 T cells in Susac syndrome. With random hexamers, reverse transcription was performed on roughly 0.5 to 1 ug of RNA. A single record per CDR3 protein comes from TCRdb applying MiXCR to the immunoSEQ multiplex PCR reads. The sample has over 150,000 distinct CDR3 sequences, about 95% seen once. The sample taken for sequencing was CD4+ T cells from PBMCs. The receptors derive from a human donor with multiple sclerosis.

This clonotype has only one observation. V gene TRBV6-1 combines with J gene TRBJ2-7; TRBD1 agrees at 8 bases. The germline V gene encodes CDR1 MNHNS and CDR2 SASEGT. CDR3 size: 15 residues. V shed 0 bases and J 6 bases; nucleotides not matched to a gene: 7. The CDR3 coding sequence is TGTGCCAGCAGTGAAGCGCGAGACAGGGGTTTCGAGCAGTACTTC. This gives the protein CASSEARDRGFEQYF.

This chain uses TRBV6-2 or TRBV6-3 with TRBJ2-7; 13 bases agree with TRBD2. The CDR3 covers 13 residues. Per germline, CDR1 MNHEY and CDR2 SVGEGT. The junction had 9 bases not matched to a gene; V was cut back by 11 bases and J by 8 bases. The CDR3 region has the DNA TGTGCCTGTCTTCAACTAGCGGGAGGGAAGCAGTACTTC. It codes for CACLQLAGGKQYF.

The chain combines TRBV5-1 with TRBJ2-3; 14 bases fit TRBD2. The CDR3 is made up of 15 amino acids. Trimming cost V 2 bases and J 5 bases; bases outside gene matches: 1. Per germline, CDR1 SGHRS and CDR2 YFSETQ. CDR3 loop: CASSFGTSGRDTQYF. In nucleotides, the CDR3 is TGCGCCAGCAGCTTCGGGACTAGCGGGAGAGATACGCAGTATTTT.

This sequence joins TRBV11-2 and TRBJ2-4; D may be TRBD1 (5 bases). Trimming took 0 bases from V and 13 from J, leaving 16 bases between them. This CDR3 comprises 14 residues. Germline V gives CDR1 SGHAT, CDR2 FQNNGV. The CDR3 DNA is TGTGCCAGCAGCTTAGAGAGGTCCACAGGACGACAGTACTTC. Residues: CASSLERSTGRQYF.

The chain combines TRBV9 with TRBJ1-2, with 7 nucleotides matching TRBD1. CDR1 is SGDLS, CDR2 YYNGEE, per germline. V lost 3 bases, J lost 4 bases, and 12 bases stayed unmatched. The CDR3 extends over 16 amino acids. The CDR3 loop reads CASSAGGNPVAYGYTF. As DNA, the CDR3 is TGTGCCAGCAGCGCAGGGGGGAACCCGGTTGCCTATGGCTACACCTTC.

The chain links TRBV20-1 to TRBJ1-5, with 9 bases fitting TRBD1. The CDR3 is made up of 13 amino acids. J gave up 5 bases and V 5 bases, and 4 bases lay outside the gene matches. CDR1 DFQATT and CDR2 SNEGSKA come from the germline V gene (reference sequence). The CDR3 DNA reads TGCAGTGCTGGTCGGACAGGGGATCAGCCCCAGCATTTT. Protein: CSAGRTGDQPQHF.

This clonotype came up once. The gene calls are TRBV20-1 and TRBJ1-6; D not certain. Germline V gene lookup returns CDR1 DFQATT and CDR2 SNEGSKA (reference sequence). V shed 5 bases and J shed 0 bases, with 11 bases lying between them. The CDR3 is 15 amino acids. DNA for the CDR3: TGCAGTGCTCATAGGGCGAGCTCCTATAATTCACCCCTCCACTTT. This gives the protein CSAHRASSYNSPLHF.

This chain uses TRBV10-2 with TRBJ1-2; 8 bases fit TRBD1. The V gene's germline CDR1 is WSHSY and CDR2 SAAADI. The V segment lost 3 bases and the J segment 4 bases; nucleotides outside the gene matches: 7. The CDR3 runs to 15 residues. CDR3 sequence: CASSEGQGDVYGYTF. The DNA for the CDR3 is TGCGCCAGCAGTGAAGGACAGGGAGACGTCTATGGCTACACCTTC.

On this clonotype itself: The junction does not match germline at one end; this may be a read error. V gene TRBV20-1 combines with J gene TRBJ1-1; the match to TRBD1 covers 7 bases. The CDR3 is made up of 12 amino acids. Looked up from germline, CDR1 is DFQATT and CDR2 is SNEGSKA (reference sequence). The CDR3 region is CSARPGGTEVFF. For the CDR3, the DNA is TGCAGTGCTAGGCCAGGGGGAACTGAAGTTTTCTTT.